The entry that follows covers one T cell receptor beta chain sequence. This entry is derived from a study of blood T cell repertoires in COVID-19. In the study overall: There were acute and convalescent COVID-19 samples, and they came from the United States, Italy and Spain. T cells, B-cell-depleted T cells, or PBMCs supplied cDNA or gDNA.

In the authors' methods: Using reference gene primer amplification, nucleated cell counts were estimated. Generated by immunoSEQ multiplex PCR, the TCRdb table keeps only in-frame clones and is missing some. That table is the source of V, J and clone size, and D and trimming were worked out from the DNA. The sample contains roughly 190,000 clones, around four fifths of which appear only once. The length of the CDR3 is 11 residues. CDR1 LGHDT and CDR2 YNNKEL come from the germline V gene (reference sequence). V was clipped by 0 bases and J by 7 bases, with 3 bases between them. The receptor's source is a woman aged 70-85 years with COVID-19, enrolled during active disease. The sequenced sample consisted of peripheral blood. J is TRBJ1-1 and V is TRBV3-1 (or the pseudogene TRBV3-2), with D uncertain. The CDR3 DNA reads TGTGCCAGCAGCCAAGAGAGTGAAGCTTTCTTT. Translating gives CASSQESEAFF.